This T cell receptor beta chain came from a study of sequential checkpoint blockade in melanoma. Turning to the study itself: Arm A got nivolumab then ipilimumab; arm B the reverse, 1:1. Maintenance nivolumab came after either treatment sequence.

Stated treatment: randomized to nivolumab then ipilimumab (arm A) or the reverse (arm B). Patients had received no earlier DNA-damaging chemotherapy. Measured with immunoSEQ multiplex PCR; TCRdb has only the in-frame clones, and not every one. The sample consists of around 13,000 clones, 70% to 85% of them appearing once. With V trimmed by 6 bases and J by 5 bases, 5 bases remained unmatched. The CDR3 covers 14 residues. Germline V gene sequence: CDR1 ENHRY, CDR2 SYGVKD. The sample was CD8+ T cells sorted from blood (inferred from file names), taken from a patient given nivolumab and ipilimumab in sequence. The chain couples TRBV10-3 to TRBJ2-7; TRBD2 aligns across 12 bases. The receptor comes from a human donor with melanoma. CDR3 coding DNA: TGTGCCATCAGGTCTAGCGGGAGGGCCAACGAGCAGTACTTC. Translating it yields CAIRSSGRANEQYF.